What follows are 17 T cell receptor beta chains derived from one specimen sequenced in a study of graft-versus-host responses after intestinal transplantation. This table comes from immunoSEQ multiplex PCR, and its TCRdb copy is limited to in-frame clones, with some not included. The sample gives 140,000 or so clones, about 93% of which show up once; approximately 0.2% is in the top ten. The antigens these receptors bind are not known. Material: unstimulated CD4+ T cells sorted from spleen or lymph node cells, obtained before intestinal transplant. Receptors originate from a human donor who received an intestinal transplant.

The rearrangement links TRBV7-3 to TRBJ2-3, with D maybe TRBD2 (5 bases). The V and J ends lost 9 bases and 1 base respectively, with 14 bases between them. Germline loops: CDR1 SGHTA, CDR2 FQGTGA. The CDR3 runs 14 residues. The CDR3: CASRLSQGTDTQYF. The CDR3, as DNA: TGTGCCAGTCGACTATCTCAGGGCACAGATACGCAGTATTTT.

J is TRBJ2-1 and V is TRBV27, with D possibly being TRBD2 (5 bases). In germline, CDR1 is MNHEY, CDR2 SMNVEV (reference sequence). The CDR3 runs to 15 residues. Trimming left V 4 bases short and J 5 bases short, with 15 bases between. The CDR3 DNA sequence: TGTGCCAGCAGTTCCATTCGGGGTCTACACAATGAGCAGTTCTTC. As protein: CASSSIRGLHNEQFF.

The J gene is TRBJ2-1, the V gene TRBV5-1; 14 bases match TRBD2. This CDR3 has 17 residues. Germline assignment: CDR1 SGHRS and CDR2 YFSETQ. After removal of 3 bases from V and 5 bases from J, the junction contained 7 bases not matched to a gene. The CDR3 nucleotides read TGCGCCAGCAGCTACCCAAGACTAGCGGGAGGGCACAATGAGCAGTTCTTC. Residues: CASSYPRLAGGHNEQFF.

The V call is TRBV27, the J call TRBJ1-2; 10 nucleotides agree with TRBD1. The CDR3 has 17 amino acids. Germline assignment: CDR1 MNHEY and CDR2 SMNVEV (reference sequence). V was clipped by 5 bases and J by 1 base; unmatched bases: 10. The CDR3 nucleotides read TGTGCCAGCAGTCTTACCGGGACAGGGGCTTTTAACTATGGCTACACCTTC. Protein sequence: CASSLTGTGAFNYGYTF.

The rearrangement joins TRBV11-3 to TRBJ2-1, with 7 bases identical to TRBD2. This CDR3 has 14 amino acids. Germline CDR1 SGHNT, CDR2 YENEEA. Losses at the gene ends were 3 bases for V and 4 bases for J; bases not matched to a gene: 3. The CDR3 DNA reads as TGTGCCAGCAGCTTGGGGGGGACTTACAATGAGCAGTTCTTC. Protein sequence: CASSLGGTYNEQFF.

The chain combines TRBV7-3 with TRBJ2-4; a weak D match, TRBD1 (5 bases). Trimming pared 0 bases from V and 7 bases from J, leaving 10 bases between. Germline V CDR1 and CDR2: SGHTA, FQGTGA. The CDR3 has 14 residues. CDR3 residues: CASSLTGRANIQYF. Here the CDR3 DNA reads TGTGCCAGCAGCTTAACGGGCAGGGCGAACATTCAGTACTTC.

J is TRBJ2-7 and V is TRBV5-1; no clear D. There are 12 residues in the CDR3. Trimming stripped 4 bases from V and 0 bases from J, with 5 bases between. Germline loops: CDR1 SGHRS, CDR2 YFSETQ. The CDR3 region has the DNA TGCGCCAGCAGCCGAAACTCCTACGAGCAGTACTTC. Translating it yields CASSRNSYEQYF.

V and J are TRBV7-9 and TRBJ2-7, with TRBD1 identical over 10 bases. With V trimmed by 4 bases and J by 3 bases, 9 bases remained unmatched. This CDR3 comprises 16 residues. CDR1 is SEHNR and CDR2 is FQNEAQ in the germline V gene (reference sequence). The CDR3 DNA reads TGTGCCAGCAGCTCCCCCGCCGGGACAGGGGTCTACGAGCAGTACTTC. The encoded protein is CASSSPAGTGVYEQYF.

V gene TRBV30 combines with J gene TRBJ2-5, with D uncertain. The germline V and J ends were trimmed by 4 bases and 2 bases, with 11 bases remaining between them. CDR1 and CDR2 from the germline V gene are GTSNPN and SVGIG (reference sequence). The CDR3 length is 13 residues. The CDR3 protein is CAWTTGWQETQYF. The CDR3 DNA reads as TGTGCCTGGACCACCGGGTGGCAAGAGACCCAGTACTTC.

This chain uses TRBV29-1 with TRBJ2-1; 10 nucleotides match TRBD1. CDR1 is SQVTM, CDR2 ANQGSEA, per germline. Losses at the gene ends were 6 bases for V and 9 bases for J; bases not matched to a gene: 8. The CDR3 spans 13 residues. The CDR3 nucleotides are TGCAGCGTCGGGAGGACAGGGGGGAGTGAGCAGTTCTTC. Amino acids: CSVGRTGGSEQFF.

This chain links TRBV27 with TRBJ2-5, with D possibly being TRBD1 or TRBD2 (5 bases each). CDR1 and CDR2 (germline): MNHEY, SMNVEV (reference sequence). V gave up 2 bases and J gave up 1 base, with 11 bases separating them. CDR3 length: 15 residues. The CDR3, as DNA: TGTGCCAGCAGTTTAAAGGGACCGAGCCAAGAGACCCAGTACTTC. Translated, it gives CASSLKGPSQETQYF.

The chain has TRBV10-2 and TRBJ2-7; TRBD1 aligns across 7 bases. CDR3 length: 13 amino acids. V lost 7 bases and J lost 3; bases outside the gene matches: 6. Germline CDR1 reads WSHSY; CDR2 reads SAAADI. CDR3: CASTFDRDYEQYF. CDR3 nucleotide sequence: TGCGCCAGCACCTTCGACAGGGACTACGAGCAGTACTTC.

The gene calls are TRBV15 and TRBJ2-3; 10 bases match TRBD2. The CDR3 runs to 15 residues. The ends lost 6 bases at V and 2 bases at J; junction bases unmatched: 5. In germline, CDR1 is LNHNV, CDR2 YYDKDF (reference sequence). This CDR3 is CATRIAGGNTDTQYF. The CDR3 DNA reads TGTGCCACCAGGATAGCGGGAGGCAACACAGATACGCAGTATTTT. The whole variable domain, filled in from reference TRBV15 and TRBJ2-3, reads DAMVIQNPRYQVTQFGKPVTLSCSQTLNHNVMYWYQQKSSQAPKLLFHYYDKDFNNEADTPDNFQSRRPNTSFCFLDIRSPGLGDTAMYLCATRIAGGNTDTQYFGPGTRLTVL.

A single count supports this clone. The V gene is TRBV5-5, the J gene TRBJ2-3; TRBD2 matches 13 bases. J lost 6 bases, V lost 4 bases, and 8 bases had no gene match. Germline V CDR1 and CDR2: SGHKS, YYEKEE (reference sequence). The CDR3 is 16 residues long. CDR3 in DNA: TGTGCCAGCAGCCCGACTAGCGGGAGGAGGGGGGATACGCAGTATTTT. Its protein product is CASSPTSGRRGDTQYF.

In this sample, this clone turned up once. The gene calls are TRBV7-8 and TRBJ2-7, with no clear D. Germline V gives CDR1 SGHVS, CDR2 FQNEAQ. Trimming pared 4 bases from V and 3 bases from J, leaving 13 bases between. The CDR3 contains 14 residues. This CDR3 is CASSSSKVVYEQYF. CDR3 DNA: TGTGCCAGCAGCTCGTCAAAGGTGGTCTACGAGCAGTACTTC.

This clone was detected once. J is TRBJ2-2 and V is TRBV30, with a weak D call TRBD2 (6 bases). Trimming stripped 3 bases from V and 7 bases from J, with 24 bases between. Germline V gene data show CDR1 as GTSNPN and CDR2 as SVGIG (reference sequence). CDR3 size: 17 residues. The CDR3 DNA sequence: TGTGCCTGGAGACGAGGGATAGGGCTAGCGAAGGACGGGGAGCTGTTTTTT. Protein sequence: CAWRRGIGLAKDGELFF.

This sequence joins TRBV4-2 and TRBJ2-3; 7 nucleotides line up with TRBD1. Germline V gene sequence: CDR1 LGHNA, CDR2 YNFKEQ. The CDR3 is 16 amino acids. V gave up 0 bases and J gave up 4 bases; unmatched junction bases: 7. CDR3 sequence reads: CASSQEGTRGPDTQYF. The CDR3 coding sequence is TGTGCCAGCAGCCAAGAGGGAACTAGGGGGCCAGATACGCAGTATTTT.